This T cell receptor (beta chain) came from a study of beta chain features in type 1 diabetes. Study-wide context: There were some 110 million sorted cells examined across all samples. General study points: PCR might favor shorter templates, equally in patients and controls. Among patients with Type 1 diabetes, TCRB CDR3s were moderately but significantly shorter in every one of the four CD4+ subsets.

Expressed TCRB transcripts were sequenced because the entire RNA isolate underwent reverse transcription. This table comes from immunoSEQ multiplex PCR, and its TCRdb copy is limited to in-frame clones, with some not included. The sample carries more than 550,000 clones, over 11% recorded once. Germline V gives CDR1 LNHDA, CDR2 SQIVND (reference sequence). This CDR3 region has 15 residues. The ends lost 6 bases at V and 7 bases at J; junction bases unmatched: 8. This clone appeared many times. As yet, its antigen is unknown. Sequenced: naive CD4+ T cells from blood. This receptor was taken from a man in his late teens or twenties with type 1 diabetes. The rearrangement uses TRBV19 and TRBJ1-5; 11 positions agree with TRBD1. CDR3 DNA: TGTGCCAGTAGCCGGACAGGGGGCTGGTTCCAGCCCCAGCATTTT. Translated, it gives CASSRTGGWFQPQHF.